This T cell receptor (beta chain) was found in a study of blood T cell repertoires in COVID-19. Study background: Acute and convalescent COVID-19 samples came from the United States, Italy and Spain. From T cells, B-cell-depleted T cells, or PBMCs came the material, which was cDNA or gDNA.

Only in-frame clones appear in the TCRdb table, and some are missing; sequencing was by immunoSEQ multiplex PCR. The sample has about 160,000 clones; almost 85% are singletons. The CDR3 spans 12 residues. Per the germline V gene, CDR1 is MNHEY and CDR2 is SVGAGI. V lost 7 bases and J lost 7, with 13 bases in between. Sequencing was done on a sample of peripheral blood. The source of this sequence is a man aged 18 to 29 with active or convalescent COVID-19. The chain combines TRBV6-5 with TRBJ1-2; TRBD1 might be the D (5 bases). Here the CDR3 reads CASMGQFGGYTF. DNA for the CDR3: TGTGCCAGCATGGGGCAGTTTGGTGGCTACACCTTC.